These T cell receptor beta chains were read from a single sample in a study of shared clonotypes between healthy human individuals. The data were produced by immunoSEQ multiplex PCR, yet TCRdb's version contains in-frame clones alone and is incomplete. This table holds 650,000 to 750,000 clones, about three quarters found once. The sample taken for sequencing was memory CD4+ T cells sorted from blood. The receptors shown here come from a woman aged 30 to 39 in good health. Each CDR3 is given with its conserved first and last residue. A D gene is named only where the DNA matches it firmly. Only part of the rows carry a size: once, few, many, or a class if the clone is expanded.

abundance | j_gene | v_gene | d_gene | CDR3aa | CDR3nt
NA | TRBJ2-4 | TRBV10-3 | NA | CAISEQGNQNIQYF | TGTGCCATCAGTGAACAGGGAAACCAAAACATTCAGTACTTC
NA | TRBJ2-5 | TRBV29-1 | TRBD2 | CSVEKASGQETQYF | TGCAGCGTTGAAAAGGCTAGCGGACAAGAGACCCAGTACTTC
NA | TRBJ2-7 | TRBV15 | TRBD2 | CATSGSVSGSTYEQYF | TGTGCCACCAGCGGGTCGGTTAGCGGGAGTACCTACGAGCAGTACTTC
few | TRBJ2-2 | TRBV7-7 | NA | CASGAMGTGELFF | TGTGCCAGCGGTGCGATGGGCACCGGGGAGCTGTTTTTT
NA | TRBJ2-3 | TRBV4-1 | NA | CASSQQGRQVTDTQYF | TGCGCCAGCAGCCAACAAGGAAGGCAGGTAACAGATACGCAGTATTTT
NA | TRBJ1-1 | TRBV2 | NA | CASCRAEDTEAFF | TGTGCCAGTTGCAGGGCTGAAGATACTGAAGCTTTCTTT
NA | TRBJ2-2 | TRBV7-9 | NA | CASSLDSTPNTGELFF | TGTGCCAGCAGCTTAGATTCGACTCCTAACACCGGGGAGCTGTTTTTT
few | TRBJ2-7 | TRBV27 | TRBD2 | CASSLKPPGLAGGSGLLEQYF | TGTGCCAGCAGTTTAAAGCCACCGGGACTAGCGGGTGGTTCTGGGCTACTCGAGCAGTACTTC
many | TRBJ1-3 | TRBV28 | NA | CASSLSGSHFSGNTIYF | TGTGCCAGCAGTTTATCTGGCAGCCACTTCTCTGGAAACACCATATATTTT
NA | TRBJ1-5 | TRBV28 | NA | CASSFSGGPNQPQHF | TGTGCCAGCAGTTTTTCGGGGGGTCCCAATCAGCCCCAGCATTTT
NA | TRBJ1-1 | TRBV6-4 | NA | CASSELVNTEAFF | TGTGCCAGCAGTGAGTTGGTTAACACTGAAGCTTTCTTT
NA | TRBJ2-7 | TRBV29-1 | NA | CSVGISRGSYEQYF | TGCAGCGTTGGGATCAGCAGGGGATCCTACGAGCAGTACTTC
NA | TRBJ2-5 | TRBV28 | NA | CATVRGTETQYF | TGTGCCACCGTCAGGGGTACCGAGACCCAGTACTTC
NA | TRBJ2-3 | TRBV6-1 | TRBD2 | CASRGLAGPTDTQYF | TGTGCCAGCAGGGGACTAGCGGGACCCACAGATACGCAGTATTTT
NA | TRBJ2-7 | TRBV28 | TRBD2 | CASIRGGGTSYEQYF | TGTGCCAGCATAAGAGGCGGGGGTACCTCCTACGAGCAGTACTTC
NA | TRBJ2-2 | TRBV19 | TRBD2 | CATQPSGRATGELFF | TGTGCCACACAACCTAGCGGGAGGGCCACCGGGGAGCTGTTTTTT
NA | TRBJ2-3 | TRBV9 | NA | CASSLGGGAGMIDTQYF | TGTGCCAGCAGCCTTGGAGGGGGTGCAGGGATGATCGATACGCAGTATTTT
NA | TRBJ2-2 | TRBV19 | NA | CASSIGSGTGELFF | TGTGCCAGTAGTATCGGGTCGGGCACCGGGGAGCTGTTTTTT
NA | TRBJ2-1 | TRBV6-5 | NA | CASSYLKSSYNEQFF | TGTGCCAGCAGTTATCTCAAGAGCTCCTACAATGAGCAGTTCTTC
NA | TRBJ1-2 | TRBV5-4 | TRBD1 | CASSLAGGRGRNYGYTF | TGTGCCAGCAGCTTGGCTGGGGGCAGGGGGAGGAACTATGGCTACACCTTC
NA | TRBJ2-5 | TRBV7-7 | TRBD1 | CASSWGQGSQETQYF | TGTGCCAGCAGCTGGGGACAGGGAAGCCAAGAGACCCAGTACTTC
NA | TRBJ2-5 | TRBV10-2 | TRBD2 | CASSYSGQETQYF | TGCGCCAGCAGTTATAGCGGGCAAGAGACCCAGTACTTC
NA | TRBJ2-3 | TRBV7-9 | NA | CASSRNPTDTQYF | TGTGCCAGCAGCCGCAATCCCACAGATACGCAGTATTTT
NA | TRBJ2-7 | TRBV7-2 | TRBD2 | CASSLSSGSEYEQYF | TGTGCCAGCAGCTTATCTAGCGGGAGTGAGTACGAGCAGTACTTC
NA | TRBJ1-5 | TRBV28 | NA | CASSLRFSNQPQHF | TGTGCCAGCAGTTTACGATTCAGCAATCAGCCCCAGCATTTT
NA | TRBJ1-1 | TRBV27 | NA | CASSLDWNTEAFF | TGTGCCAGCAGTTTGGACTGGAACACTGAAGCTTTCTTT
NA | TRBJ2-7 | TRBV7-2 | TRBD1 | CASSRDRRSSYEQYF | TGTGCCAGCAGCCGGGACAGGAGGAGCTCCTACGAGCAGTACTTC
few | TRBJ2-7 | TRBV6-5 | TRBD2 | CASRPTSGGIEQYF | TGTGCCAGCAGACCCACTAGCGGGGGGATCGAGCAGTACTTC
few | TRBJ1-1 | TRBV9 | NA | CASSAEAGARTEAFF | TGTGCCAGCAGCGCCGAGGCAGGGGCTCGCACTGAAGCTTTCTTT
NA | TRBJ1-1 | TRBV6-1 | NA | CASGHQTTEAFF | TGTGCCAGCGGACATCAGACCACTGAAGCTTTCTTT
NA | TRBJ1-2 | TRBV7-8 | NA | CASSLAATRLNYGYTF | TGTGCCAGCAGCTTAGCGGCTACAAGACTTAACTATGGCTACACCTTC
NA | TRBJ2-2 | TRBV28 | TRBD2 | CASSFTSGRASGELFF | TGTGCCAGCAGTTTCACTAGCGGGAGGGCCTCCGGGGAGCTGTTTTTT
NA | TRBJ1-4 | TRBV9 | NA | CASSPKVFNEKLFF | TGTGCCAGCAGCCCGAAGGTCTTTAATGAAAAACTGTTTTTT
NA | TRBJ2-1 | TRBV7-3 | TRBD2 | CASSAARGRTEQFF | TGTGCCAGCAGCGCTGCGCGCGGGAGGACTGAGCAGTTCTTC
NA | TRBJ1-4 | TRBV5-1 | NA | CASSLGIAQGFEKLFF | TGCGCCAGCAGCTTGGGAATAGCCCAGGGATTTGAAAAACTGTTTTTT
NA | TRBJ1-1 | TRBV5-1 | NA | CASSLAGNTEAFF | TGCGCCAGCAGCTTGGCTGGGAACACTGAAGCTTTCTTT
NA | TRBJ2-7 | TRBV5-1 | TRBD1 | CASSTWTGTVSEQYF | TGCGCCAGCAGCACGTGGACAGGGACAGTAAGCGAGCAGTACTTC
few | TRBJ1-3 | TRBV14 | NA | CASSRGVLASGNTIYF | TGTGCCAGCAGCCGGGGGGTCCTCGCATCTGGAAACACCATATATTTT
NA | TRBJ1-1 | TRBV7-9 | NA | CASSLLGDTEAFF | TGTGCCAGCAGCTTATTGGGGGACACTGAAGCTTTCTTT
NA | TRBJ2-7 | TRBV11-2 | TRBD2 | CASSLNPSGATYEQYF | TGTGCCAGCAGCTTAAACCCTAGCGGAGCGACCTACGAGCAGTACTTC
NA | TRBJ1-3 | TRBV11-2 | TRBD1 | CASSLGPTGSGNTIYF | TGTGCCAGCAGCTTAGGTCCGACAGGGTCTGGAAACACCATATATTTT
few | TRBJ2-3 | TRBV7-2 | NA | CASSQRADLTDTQYF | TGTGCCAGCAGCCAAAGAGCGGACCTCACAGATACGCAGTATTTT
NA | TRBJ1-5 | TRBV10-3 | TRBD1 | CAISALGQGNQPQHF | TGTGCCATCAGCGCCCTCGGACAGGGGAATCAGCCCCAGCATTTT
few | TRBJ2-1 | TRBV10-3 | TRBD2 | CAISEWTSGGNEQFF | TGTGCCATCAGTGAGTGGACTAGCGGAGGCAATGAGCAGTTCTTC
NA | TRBJ2-5 | TRBV18 | NA | CASSLQETQYF | TGTGCCAGCTCACTACAAGAGACCCAGTACTTC
NA | TRBJ2-7 | TRBV25-1 | TRBD2 | CASSQSLIGTSGDEQYF | TGTGCCAGCAGTCAATCTTTAATCGGGACTAGCGGCGACGAGCAGTACTTC
NA | TRBJ2-3 | TRBV21-1 | NA | CASITGTGTPRTDTQYF | TGTGCCAGCATTACCGGGACAGGGACCCCTCGCACAGATACGCAGTATTTT
NA | TRBJ2-1 | TRBV7-2 | NA | CASSLVSGDNEQFF | TGTGCCAGCAGCCTTGTCAGTGGAGACAATGAGCAGTTCTTC
NA | TRBJ1-2 | TRBV2 | TRBD1 | CASTGTGNYGYTF | TGTGCCAGCACTGGGACAGGGAACTATGGCTACACCTTC
NA | TRBJ1-4 | TRBV5-1 | TRBD1 | CASSPLTGGNEKLFF | TGCGCCAGCAGCCCTTTGACAGGGGGTAATGAAAAACTGTTTTTT
NA | TRBJ2-7 | TRBV4-1 | TRBD2 | CASSQRAGKGLAREQYF | TGCGCCAGCAGCCAACGCGCCGGCAAGGGACTAGCCCGCGAGCAGTACTTC
NA | TRBJ1-5 | TRBV11-2 | TRBD1 | CASSWDRGLNQPQHF | TGTGCCAGCAGCTGGGACAGGGGGCTGAATCAGCCCCAGCATTTT
NA | TRBJ2-5 | TRBV5-1 | TRBD2 | CASSWRLAGEETQYF | TGCGCCAGCAGCTGGAGACTAGCGGGCGAGGAGACCCAGTACTTC